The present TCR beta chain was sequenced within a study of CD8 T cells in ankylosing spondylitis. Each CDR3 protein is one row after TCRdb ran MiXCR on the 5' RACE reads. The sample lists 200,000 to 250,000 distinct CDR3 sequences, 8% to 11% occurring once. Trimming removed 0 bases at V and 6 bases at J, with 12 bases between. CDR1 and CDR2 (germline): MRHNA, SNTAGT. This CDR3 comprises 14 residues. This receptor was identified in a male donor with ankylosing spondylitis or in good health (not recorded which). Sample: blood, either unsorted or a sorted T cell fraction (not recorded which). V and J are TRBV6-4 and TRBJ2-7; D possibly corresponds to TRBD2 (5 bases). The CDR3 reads CASSDSELVREQYF. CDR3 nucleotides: TGTGCCAGCAGTGACTCTGAACTAGTACGCGAGCAGTACTTC.